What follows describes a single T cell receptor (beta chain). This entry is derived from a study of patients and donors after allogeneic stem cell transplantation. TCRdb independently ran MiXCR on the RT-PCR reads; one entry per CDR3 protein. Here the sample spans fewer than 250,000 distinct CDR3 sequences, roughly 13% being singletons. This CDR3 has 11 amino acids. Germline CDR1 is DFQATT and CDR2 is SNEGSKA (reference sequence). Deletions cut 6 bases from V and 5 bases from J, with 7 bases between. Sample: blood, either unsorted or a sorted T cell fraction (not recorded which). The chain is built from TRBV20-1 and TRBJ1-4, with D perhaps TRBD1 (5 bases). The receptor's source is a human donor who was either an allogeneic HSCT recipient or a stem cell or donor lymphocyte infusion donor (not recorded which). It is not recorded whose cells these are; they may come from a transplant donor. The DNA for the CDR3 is TGCAGTGCCTGGGGGAATGAAAAACTGTTTTTT. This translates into CSAWGNEKLFF.